What follows are 20 T cell receptor beta chains derived from one specimen sequenced in a study of blood T cell repertoires in COVID-19. Method: immunoSEQ multiplex PCR; TCRdb's copy keeps in-frame clones and lacks some. Of about 220,000 clones listed, 65% to 85% were seen once; the top ten hold 3% to 4%. The sample comprised PBMCs or T cells enriched from blood (not recorded which). Receptor source: a woman between 55 and 75 years old who had recovered from COVID-19.

In regard to this clone: One junction end disagrees with the germline gene, perhaps due to a read error. CDR3 residues: CASSRGTGGSVGDTIYF. The CDR3 DNA reads TGTGCCAGCTCCCGTGGGACAGGGGGATCTGTTGGAGACACCATATATTTT. V usage is TRBV2 and J usage is TRBJ1-3; the match to TRBD1 covers 11 bases. The CDR3 is 17 amino acids. Germline V CDR1 and CDR2: SNHLY, FYNNEI.

The chain is built from TRBV19 and TRBJ1-6, with D tentatively TRBD1 (6 bases). Trimming took 4 bases from V and 10 from J, leaving 14 bases between them. The CDR3 is 14 residues long. Germline-derived CDR1 and CDR2 are LNHDA and SQIVND (reference sequence). CDR3 coding DNA: TGTGCCAGTAGTAGACAGGCGCTGGGGTCACCCCTCCACTTT. This sequence encodes CASSRQALGSPLHF.

The chain couples TRBV18 to TRBJ2-3; TRBD2 is a possible D gene (6 bases). The germline V and J ends were trimmed by 3 bases and 1 base, with 14 bases remaining between them. The CDR3 is made up of 16 amino acids. Germline CDR1 is KGHSH and CDR2 is LQKENI. This CDR3 reads CASSPPGLAGTDTQYF. The CDR3 DNA reads TGTGCCAGCTCACCTCCGGGACTGGCGGGCACAGATACGCAGTATTTT.

The chain carries TRBV10-1 and TRBJ1-4; 9 positions agree with TRBD1. V lost 2 bases, J lost 5 bases, and 3 bases stayed unmatched. Germline V gene data show CDR1 as WNHNN and CDR2 as SYGVQD (reference sequence). The CDR3 totals 15 residues. The CDR3 nucleotides are TGCGCCAGCAGTGAGACGACAGGGGGGAATGAAAAACTGTTTTTT. Residues: CASSETTGGNEKLFF.

This clone was found a few times. The rearrangement links TRBV1 to TRBJ2-7; TRBD2 is the table's D call, not checked against the DNA. TRBV1 is termed a pseudogene. CDR3 length: 16 residues. CDR3: CTSSHTDGGSSYEQYF. CDR3 bases: TGCACCAGCAGCCATACGGACGGAGGGAGCTCCTACGAGCAGTACTTC.

The genes are TRBV10-3 and TRBJ1-2; no clear D gene. Germline V CDR1 and CDR2: ENHRY, SYGVKD. The CDR3 is 14 residues long. V was trimmed by 5 bases and J by 5 bases, leaving 15 bases between them. CDR3 nucleotides: TGTGCCATCAGTACTAGGGAAGGGCAATATGGCTACACCTTC. Protein product: CAISTREGQYGYTF.

This clone was found once. V usage is TRBV19 and J usage is TRBJ1-4; D is undetermined. This CDR3 region has 14 residues. V was clipped by 5 bases and J by 0 bases, with 7 bases between them. Per germline, CDR1 LNHDA and CDR2 SQIVND (reference sequence). CDR3 bases: TGTGCCAGTAGTCGAGGTTCAACTAATGAAAAACTGTTTTTT. Its protein is CASSRGSTNEKLFF.

This rearrangement joins TRBV6-5 to TRBJ1-2; D unclear. The ends were cut back, 6 bases at V and 0 bases at J, with 11 bases in the middle. CDR1 and CDR2 (germline): MNHEY, SVGAGI. The CDR3 sequence is 14 residues long. The CDR3 DNA reads TGTGCCAGCAGAGCAGGTCTCTCTAACTATGGCTACACCTTC. Encoded protein: CASRAGLSNYGYTF.

The V gene is TRBV14, the J gene TRBJ1-5; the D gene is possibly TRBD1 (6 bases). The CDR3 totals 12 residues. CDR1 is SGHDN, CDR2 FVKESK, per germline. The germline V and J ends were trimmed by 1 base and 16 bases, with 14 bases remaining between them. DNA of the CDR3: TGTGCCAGCAGCCAAGCAGGGGCCGTCCTCCATTTT. Translated: CASSQAGAVLHF.

This chain uses TRBV6-5 with TRBJ1-5, with D possibly being TRBD1 (5 bases). The V end was cut by 7 bases, the J end by 2 bases, with 15 bases between. The length of the CDR3 is 15 residues. Germline V CDR1 and CDR2: MNHEY, SVGAGI. CDR3 region: CASTTHTGGNQPQHF. In DNA form, the CDR3 reads TGTGCCAGCACCACTCATACGGGGGGCAATCAGCCCCAGCATTTT.

The V and J genes are TRBV7-9 and TRBJ1-1; TRBD1 aligns across 11 bases. V lost 2 bases to trimming and J lost 5 bases; unmatched junction nucleotides: 10. The V gene's germline CDR1 is SEHNR and CDR2 FQNEAQ (reference sequence). CDR3 size: 17 residues. Written as DNA, the CDR3 is TGTGCCAGCAGCTTAACCGGACAGGGGGCAGGTAAAACTGAAGCTTTCTTT. Amino acid sequence: CASSLTGQGAGKTEAFF.

This chain connects TRBV18 to TRBJ1-2, with 7 bases lining up with TRBD1. This CDR3 contains 15 residues. Germline V gives CDR1 KGHSH, CDR2 LQKENI. The junction had 7 bases not matched to a gene; V was cut back by 1 base and J by 5 bases. The CDR3 bases are TGTGCCAGCTCACCACAACGACAGGGCGCTTATGGCTACACCTTC. Protein sequence: CASSPQRQGAYGYTF.

The chain carries TRBV7-2 and TRBJ2-5; no firm D call. CDR3 length equals 13 residues. V was clipped by 1 base and J by 4 bases, with 7 bases between them. Germline values: CDR1 SGHTA, CDR2 FQGNSA. Here the CDR3 reads CASSLGLRETQYF. The CDR3 DNA sequence: TGTGCCAGCAGCTTAGGTTTGCGAGAGACCCAGTACTTC.

The chain links TRBV9 to TRBJ1-3; no definite D call. Trimming cost V 2 bases and J 0 bases, with 6 bases left between them. This CDR3 contains 14 residues. Germline CDR1 reads SGDLS; CDR2 reads YYNGEE. CDR3 nucleotides: TGTGCCAGCAGCGTGTTCAGCTCTGGAAACACCATATATTTT. Encoded protein: CASSVFSSGNTIYF.

The chain has TRBV14 and TRBJ2-1; 7 positions agree with TRBD1. This CDR3 is 14 amino acids long. Germline V gene lookup returns CDR1 SGHDN and CDR2 FVKESK. V was clipped by 2 bases and J by 9 bases; unmatched bases: 7. CDR3 sequence (DNA): TGTGCCAGCAGCCAAACTCACAGGGGCGGTGAGCAGTTCTTC. Amino acids: CASSQTHRGGEQFF. The full variable domain, rest sourced from reference TRBV14 and TRBJ2-1, is EAGVTQFPSHSVIEKGQTVTLRCDPISGHDNLYWYRRVMGKEIKFLLHFVKESKQDESGMPNNRFLAERTGGTYSTLKVQPAELEDSGVYFCASSQTHRGGEQFFGPGTRLTVL.

The V call is TRBV4-1, the J call TRBJ1-2; D is uncertain. CDR3 length equals 17 residues. Between the trimmed V and J ends, which lost 2 bases and 0 bases, there was a span of 16 bases. CDR1 MGHRA and CDR2 YSYEKL come from the germline V gene. This chain's CDR3 is CASSQSIFARANYGYTF. The CDR3 nucleotides read TGCGCCAGCAGCCAATCAATTTTCGCCCGAGCTAACTATGGCTACACCTTC.

The chain couples TRBV7-2 to TRBJ1-2, with a possible D match to TRBD1 (5 bases). The CDR3 is 15 residues long. Trimming shortened V by 2 bases and J by 3 bases, and 13 bases separated the two germline ends. Germline CDR1 reads SGHTA; CDR2 reads FQGNSA. Here the CDR3 reads CASSLQGLGYYGYTF. CDR3 DNA sequence: TGTGCCAGCAGCTTACAGGGTCTGGGCTACTATGGCTACACCTTC.

This sequence joins TRBV12-3 or TRBV12-4 and TRBJ2-3, with D perhaps TRBD1 (6 bases). Trimming pared 6 bases from V and 3 bases from J, leaving 10 bases between. The CDR3 is 13 residues long. CDR3: CASRSRGTDTQYF. The CDR3 DNA reads TGTGCCAGCAGGTCCAGGGGAACAGATACGCAGTATTTT.

This clone was observed a single time. The chain links TRBV6-1 to TRBJ1-6; D unresolved. Per germline, CDR1 MNHNS and CDR2 SASEGT. This CDR3 spans 14 amino acids. V was pared by 2 bases and J by 9 bases, with 11 bases between. DNA for the CDR3: TGTGCCAGCAGTGAATCGGAGGGTACTTCACCCCTCCACTTT. It encodes CASSESEGTSPLHF.

This chain connects TRBV5-4 to TRBJ1-2; 7 positions match TRBD1. V lost 2 bases, J lost 8 bases, and 6 bases stayed unmatched. Germline V gives CDR1 SGHNT, CDR2 YYREEE (reference sequence). The CDR3 extends over 13 amino acids. CDR3 sequence reads: CASSLGQGEGYTF. For the CDR3, the DNA is TGTGCCAGCAGCTTAGGCCAGGGGGAAGGCTACACCTTC.